Listed below are T cell receptor beta chains from one sample, sequenced in a study of response to subunit inactivated influenza vaccine. TCRdb reanalysed the RT-PCR reads using MiXCR and keeps one entry per CDR3 protein. The sample contains about 700,000 distinct CDR3 sequences, about 15% of which appear only once. The specimen comprised PBMCs from blood, sampled around two weeks before vaccination. Receptor source: a middle-aged man who received an inactivated influenza vaccine. CDR3s include the opening cysteine and the closing phenylalanine or tryptophan. D genes are given only for firm matches. Clone size is not always given. Where it is, it says once, few, many or a class for expanded clones.

D gene: NA; J gene: TRBJ1-2; clone size: NA; V gene: TRBV5-6; CDR3 DNA: TGTGCCAGCATTCCGACCGGGGGAGGATATGGCTACACCTTC; CDR3 protein: CASIPTGGGYGYTF
D gene: TRBD1; J gene: TRBJ2-5; clone size: NA; V gene: TRBV5-1; CDR3 DNA: TGCGCCAGCAGCTATCTGGGACAGGGAGGAGAGACCCAGTACTTC; CDR3 protein: CASSYLGQGGETQYF
D gene: NA; J gene: TRBJ2-3; clone size: many; V gene: TRBV3-1; CDR3 DNA: TGTGCCAGCAGCTCTACGACAAATACGCAGTATTTT; CDR3 protein: CASSSTTNTQYF
D gene: NA; J gene: TRBJ2-3; clone size: NA; V gene: TRBV19; CDR3 DNA: TGTGCCAGTAGCCCTACCCCAACAAACACAGATACGCAGTATTTT; CDR3 protein: CASSPTPTNTDTQYF
D gene: TRBD1; J gene: TRBJ1-3; clone size: NA; V gene: TRBV12-3/TRBV12-4; CDR3 DNA: TGTGCCAGCAGTTTAGGGACAGGGGGCACTGGAAACACCATATATTTT; CDR3 protein: CASSLGTGGTGNTIYF
D gene: NA; J gene: TRBJ1-2; clone size: NA; V gene: TRBV4-3; CDR3 DNA: TGCGCCAGCAGCCAAGATCCCTATGGCTACACCTTC; CDR3 protein: CASSQDPYGYTF
D gene: NA; J gene: TRBJ1-1; clone size: few; V gene: TRBV5-1; CDR3 DNA: TGCGCCAGCAGCTTGGCTTTGGGGGGGCCGCCCGAAGCTTTCTTT; CDR3 protein: CASSLALGGPPEAFF
D gene: NA; J gene: TRBJ2-5; clone size: NA; V gene: TRBV5-4; CDR3 DNA: TGTGCCAGCAGCTTGAACCGACTAGGAGGCAGGGGGATTGGGATCCAAGAGACCCAGTACTTC; CDR3 protein: CASSLNRLGGRGIGIQETQYF
D gene: NA; J gene: TRBJ1-5; clone size: few; V gene: TRBV6-2/TRBV6-3; CDR3 DNA: TGTGCCAGCAGTTCTCGGAGGAGTCAACTTAGGGGTCAGCCCCAGCATTTT; CDR3 protein: CASSSRRSQLRGQPQHF
D gene: TRBD1; J gene: TRBJ1-1; clone size: NA; V gene: TRBV5-1; CDR3 DNA: TGCGCCAGCAGCTTACGACAGGGGGCCTTGAGGAACACTGAAGCTTTCTTT; CDR3 protein: CASSLRQGALRNTEAFF
D gene: NA; J gene: TRBJ1-6; clone size: few; V gene: TRBV3-1; CDR3 DNA: TGTGCCAGCAGCCCCCTGGGCTCACCCCTCCACTTT; CDR3 protein: CASSPLGSPLHF
D gene: TRBD1; J gene: TRBJ1-5; clone size: NA; V gene: TRBV29-1; CDR3 DNA: TGCAGCGTTCTTGACAGGGCAAATCAGCCCCAGCATTTT; CDR3 protein: CSVLDRANQPQHF
D gene: NA; J gene: TRBJ1-1; clone size: many; V gene: TRBV7-2; CDR3 DNA: TGTGCCAGCAGCTTCGGGACAAGGGCTGAAGCTTTCTTT; CDR3 protein: CASSFGTRAEAFF
D gene: NA; J gene: TRBJ1-1; clone size: few; V gene: TRBV20-1; CDR3 DNA: TGCAGTGCTAGGTACGGGGTCGGTAGATTGAACACTGAAGCTTTCTTT; CDR3 protein: CSARYGVGRLNTEAFF
D gene: NA; J gene: TRBJ2-5; clone size: NA; V gene: TRBV29-1; CDR3 DNA: TGCAGCGGCGGACAGCACCTCCAAGAGACCCAGTACTTC; CDR3 protein: CSGGQHLQETQYF
D gene: TRBD1; J gene: TRBJ1-2; clone size: NA; V gene: TRBV6-1; CDR3 DNA: TGTGCCAGCAAGGCCGGGACAGGGAATACTAACTATGGCTACACCTTC; CDR3 protein: CASKAGTGNTNYGYTF
D gene: TRBD2; J gene: TRBJ2-5; clone size: NA; V gene: TRBV7-2; CDR3 DNA: TGTGCCAGCAGCTTACTTGGGACTAGCGGCCAAGAGACCCAGTACTTC; CDR3 protein: CASSLLGTSGQETQYF
D gene: NA; J gene: TRBJ2-7; clone size: NA; V gene: TRBV9; CDR3 DNA: TGTGCCAGCAGCTCCGCGGGTGAAGGGGAGCAGTACTTC; CDR3 protein: CASSSAGEGEQYF
D gene: TRBD1; J gene: TRBJ2-1; clone size: NA; V gene: TRBV5-1; CDR3 DNA: TGCGCCAGCAGCAGGAGGACAGGCGGCAATGAGCAGTTCTTC; CDR3 protein: CASSRRTGGNEQFF
D gene: NA; J gene: TRBJ2-7; clone size: NA; V gene: TRBV28; CDR3 DNA: TGTGCCAGCAGTTTCTTTACCTACGAGCAGTACTTC; CDR3 protein: CASSFFTYEQYF
D gene: NA; J gene: TRBJ2-2; clone size: NA; V gene: TRBV20-1; CDR3 DNA: TGCAGTGCCGATAACCAGGGGACGAACACCGGGGAGCTGTTTTTT; CDR3 protein: CSADNQGTNTGELFF
D gene: NA; J gene: TRBJ1-2; clone size: many; V gene: TRBV11-2; CDR3 DNA: TGTGCCAGCAGCTTAGAAAGGACAGCTCGGGGCTACACCTTC; CDR3 protein: CASSLERTARGYTF
D gene: NA; J gene: TRBJ2-7; clone size: NA; V gene: TRBV7-2; CDR3 DNA: TGTGCCAGCAGCTTAAGTGGCAGGACCTTCTTGGAGCAGTACTTC; CDR3 protein: CASSLSGRTFLEQYF
D gene: NA; J gene: TRBJ2-3; clone size: many; V gene: TRBV20-1; CDR3 DNA: TGCAGTGCTAGAGGTGGGGCTCGGTCAGATACGCAGTATTTT; CDR3 protein: CSARGGARSDTQYF
D gene: NA; J gene: TRBJ2-2; clone size: NA; V gene: TRBV20-1; CDR3 DNA: TGCAGTGCTAGAGACCGACGGGACAACACCGGGGAGCTGTTTTTT; CDR3 protein: CSARDRRDNTGELFF
D gene: NA; J gene: TRBJ2-5; clone size: NA; V gene: TRBV20-1; CDR3 DNA: TGCAGTGCCGTGGGGGGCCAGGGGACCCAAGAGACCCAGTACTTC; CDR3 protein: CSAVGGQGTQETQYF
D gene: TRBD2; J gene: TRBJ2-5; clone size: once; V gene: TRBV7-8; CDR3 DNA: TGTGCCAGCAGCCGAGCGCGGGGGTTGGAGACCCAGTACTTC; CDR3 protein: CASSRARGLETQYF
D gene: NA; J gene: TRBJ2-4; clone size: NA; V gene: TRBV12-3/TRBV12-4; CDR3 DNA: TGTGCCAGCAGTTTAAGCAGGGATGGAAACATTCAGTACTTC; CDR3 protein: CASSLSRDGNIQYF
D gene: NA; J gene: TRBJ1-5; clone size: few; V gene: TRBV6-1; CDR3 DNA: TGTGCCAGCAGTGAGATACAATGGAATCAGCCCCAGCATTTT; CDR3 protein: CASSEIQWNQPQHF
D gene: NA; J gene: TRBJ2-7; clone size: few; V gene: TRBV7-9; CDR3 DNA: TGTGCCAGCAGCTCGACAGCCCTATGGGTTGGGAACGAGCAGTACTTC; CDR3 protein: CASSSTALWVGNEQYF
D gene: NA; J gene: TRBJ2-5; clone size: many; V gene: TRBV28; CDR3 DNA: TGTGCCACATGGGTCGGCCAGGGAGAGACCCAGTACTTC; CDR3 protein: CATWVGQGETQYF
D gene: NA; J gene: TRBJ2-7; clone size: NA; V gene: TRBV18; CDR3 DNA: TGTGCCAGCTCACCCCCAGGCACAGAAACTACCTACGAGCAGTACTTC; CDR3 protein: CASSPPGTETTYEQYF
D gene: NA; J gene: TRBJ2-2; clone size: few; V gene: TRBV7-9; CDR3 DNA: TGTGCCAGCAGCTTCCAACCTGGGCTGAACACCGGGGAGCTGTTTTTT; CDR3 protein: CASSFQPGLNTGELFF
D gene: TRBD2; J gene: TRBJ2-1; clone size: few; V gene: TRBV7-9; CDR3 DNA: TGTGCCAGCAGCACCAGAGCGGGAGTAACCTACAATGAGCAGTTCTTC; CDR3 protein: CASSTRAGVTYNEQFF
D gene: TRBD1; J gene: TRBJ2-5; clone size: NA; V gene: TRBV20-1; CDR3 DNA: TGCAGTGCTAATGGAGACAGGGGTATGCAAGAGACCCAGTACTTC; CDR3 protein: CSANGDRGMQETQYF
D gene: TRBD2; J gene: TRBJ2-3; clone size: few; V gene: TRBV6-1; CDR3 DNA: TGTGCCAGCACCTACGGTAGTAGCGGGGGGGCCGGTACGCAGTATTTT; CDR3 protein: CASTYGSSGGAGTQYF
D gene: TRBD1; J gene: TRBJ1-6; clone size: NA; V gene: TRBV3-1; CDR3 DNA: TGTGCCAGCAGCCAAAGGGGGACAGATAATTCACCCCTCCACTTT; CDR3 protein: CASSQRGTDNSPLHF
D gene: TRBD1; J gene: TRBJ2-7; clone size: NA; V gene: TRBV20-1; CDR3 DNA: TGCAGTGCTAATAGACAGGGGGGTTACGAGCAGTACTTC; CDR3 protein: CSANRQGGYEQYF
D gene: TRBD2; J gene: TRBJ2-3; clone size: NA; V gene: TRBV7-3; CDR3 DNA: TGTGCCAGCAGCTTAGGGCTAGCGGGCGCACAGATTACGCAGTATTTT; CDR3 protein: CASSLGLAGAQITQYF
D gene: NA; J gene: TRBJ2-4; clone size: many; V gene: TRBV7-2; CDR3 DNA: TGTGCCAGCAGCTTAGAAGGGGGGGGCATTCAGTACTTC; CDR3 protein: CASSLEGGGIQYF
D gene: NA; J gene: TRBJ2-1; clone size: NA; V gene: TRBV2; CDR3 DNA: TGTGCCAGCAGTGAAGACGGGGTTTTCTCCTACAATGAGCAGTTCTTC; CDR3 protein: CASSEDGVFSYNEQFF
D gene: NA; J gene: TRBJ2-2; clone size: few; V gene: TRBV3-1; CDR3 DNA: TGTGCCAGCAGCCAAGTTTTATTAAGGGGCACCGGGGAGCTGTTTTTT; CDR3 protein: CASSQVLLRGTGELFF
D gene: NA; J gene: TRBJ2-2; clone size: few; V gene: TRBV12-3/TRBV12-4; CDR3 DNA: TGTGCCAGCAGTTTAGCGGAGCGGAACGGGGAGCTGTTTTTT; CDR3 protein: CASSLAERNGELFF
D gene: NA; J gene: TRBJ2-7; clone size: many; V gene: TRBV12-3/TRBV12-4; CDR3 DNA: TGTGCCAGCAGTCCCACCGTGCGCCTAAGTTACGAGCAGTACTTC; CDR3 protein: CASSPTVRLSYEQYF
D gene: TRBD2; J gene: TRBJ2-3; clone size: few; V gene: TRBV7-3; CDR3 DNA: TGTGCCAGCAGCTCTAATATGGGACTAGCGGGCACAGATACGCAGTATTTT; CDR3 protein: CASSSNMGLAGTDTQYF
D gene: TRBD1; J gene: TRBJ2-7; clone size: many; V gene: TRBV12-3/TRBV12-4; CDR3 DNA: TGTGCCAGCAGTAAGACAGGGATATACGAGCAGTACTTC; CDR3 protein: CASSKTGIYEQYF
D gene: TRBD1; J gene: TRBJ1-2; clone size: NA; V gene: TRBV5-1; CDR3 DNA: TGCGCCAGCAGCTTAGACAGGGTCGCTTATGGCTACACCTTC; CDR3 protein: CASSLDRVAYGYTF
D gene: NA; J gene: TRBJ1-2; clone size: NA; V gene: TRBV4-2; CDR3 DNA: TGTGCCAGCAGCCAAGAGGCCGGATCCTATGGCTACACCTTC; CDR3 protein: CASSQEAGSYGYTF
D gene: TRBD2; J gene: TRBJ2-7; clone size: few; V gene: TRBV6-2/TRBV6-3; CDR3 DNA: TGTGCCAGCAGCCACGGGGGACTAGCCTTCGAGCAGTACTTC; CDR3 protein: CASSHGGLAFEQYF
D gene: NA; J gene: TRBJ2-5; clone size: NA; V gene: TRBV10-2; CDR3 DNA: TGCGCCAGCAGTGGGACCGGGTCCCCGGGGCGACAAGAGACCCAGTACTTC; CDR3 protein: CASSGTGSPGRQETQYF
D gene: NA; J gene: TRBJ2-4; clone size: few; V gene: TRBV10-3; CDR3 DNA: TGTGCCACCTCAAACCCCGGGGTGGAGAACATTCAGTACTTC; CDR3 protein: CATSNPGVENIQYF